This T cell receptor beta chain was identified during a study of blood T cell repertoires in COVID-19. The data were produced by immunoSEQ multiplex PCR, yet TCRdb's version contains in-frame clones alone and is incomplete. This table holds some 190,000 clones, 70% to 80% found once. Deletions cut 5 bases from V and 8 bases from J, with 15 bases between. Per the germline V gene, CDR1 is MDHEN and CDR2 is SYDVKM. The length of the CDR3 is 13 residues. The chain links TRBV28 to TRBJ1-2, with D uncertain. This clonotype was obtained from a woman in her 50s with acute or convalescent COVID-19. Material: peripheral blood. The CDR3 DNA follows: TGTGCCAGCAGTCCCCCCGAGGCCTACGGCTACACCTTC. It yields the protein CASSPPEAYGYTF.